This TCR beta chain was obtained from a study of blood T cells in healthy people across ages. Germline V gene sequence: CDR1 MGHRA, CDR2 YSYEKL. CDR3 length equals 16 residues. Deletions cut 2 bases from V and 7 bases from J, with 15 bases between. Alongside a J-beta primer mix, a sample-barcoded 5' primer served in a second PCR lasting roughly 7 to 11 cycles. Researchers report that a template-switch adaptor with 12 random nucleotides tagged each cDNA molecule. Each CDR3 protein is one row after TCRdb ran MiXCR on the 5' RACE reads. The sample has 250,000 to 300,000 distinct CDR3 sequences; 25% to 30% are singletons. In this sample, this clonotype turned up a few times.

The V call is TRBV4-1, the J call TRBJ1-6, with D maybe TRBD1 (6 bases). The source material was blood. The source is a woman in her 70s in good health. The CDR3 is CASSQRGGTDNSPLHF. CDR3 coding DNA: TGCGCCAGCAGCCAAAGGGGGGGGACGGACAATTCACCCCTCCACTTT.